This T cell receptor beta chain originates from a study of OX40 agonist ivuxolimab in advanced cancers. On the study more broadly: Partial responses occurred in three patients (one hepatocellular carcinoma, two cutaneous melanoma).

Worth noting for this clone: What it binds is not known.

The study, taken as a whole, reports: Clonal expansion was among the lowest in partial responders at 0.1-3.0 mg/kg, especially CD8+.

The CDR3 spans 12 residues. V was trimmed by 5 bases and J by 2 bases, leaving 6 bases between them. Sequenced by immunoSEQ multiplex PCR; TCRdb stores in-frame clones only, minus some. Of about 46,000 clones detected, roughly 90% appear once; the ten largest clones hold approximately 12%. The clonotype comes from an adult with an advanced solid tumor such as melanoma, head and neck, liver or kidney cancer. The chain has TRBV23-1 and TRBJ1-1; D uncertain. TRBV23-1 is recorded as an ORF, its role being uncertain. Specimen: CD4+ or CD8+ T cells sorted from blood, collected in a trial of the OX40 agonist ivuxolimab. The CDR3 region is CASSVDNTEAFF. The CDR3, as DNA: TGCGCCAGCAGTGTGGACAACACTGAAGCTTTCTTT.